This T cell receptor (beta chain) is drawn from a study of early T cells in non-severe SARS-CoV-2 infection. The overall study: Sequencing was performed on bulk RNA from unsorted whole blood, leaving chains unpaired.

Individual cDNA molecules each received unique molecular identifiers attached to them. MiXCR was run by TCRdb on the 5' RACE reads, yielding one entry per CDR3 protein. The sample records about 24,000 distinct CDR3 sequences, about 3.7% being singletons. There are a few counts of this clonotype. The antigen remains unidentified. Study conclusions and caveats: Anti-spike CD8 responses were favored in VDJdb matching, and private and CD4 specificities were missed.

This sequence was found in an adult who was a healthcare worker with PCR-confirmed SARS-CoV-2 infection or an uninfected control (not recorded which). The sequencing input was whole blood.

CDR3 sequence: CASSLDRGLYEQYF. CDR3 nucleotide sequence: TGCGCCAGCAGCCTCGACAGGGGGCTCTACGAGCAGTACTTC. The chain employs TRBV5-1 and TRBJ2-7, with 10 nucleotides matching TRBD1. The CDR3 runs to 14 residues. V shed 4 bases and J 3 bases; nucleotides not matched to a gene: 4. The germline CDR1 and CDR2 sequences are SGHRS and YFSETQ.